This is a list of T cell receptor beta chains from one sample in a study of cytomegalovirus exposure and HLA in healthy donors. Measured with immunoSEQ multiplex PCR; TCRdb has only the in-frame clones, and not every one. The repertoire holds roughly 180,000 clones, with almost 80% as singletons. Specimen: PBMCs. The receptors shown here come from a man aged 25 to 40 in good health and CMV-seronegative. Each CDR3 is given with its conserved first and last residue. A D gene is named only where the DNA matches it firmly. For some rows the clone size is stated as once, few or many, or as a class when expanded; others skip it.

TRBJ1-1,.,.,TRBV19,CATIGGPNTEAFF,TGTGCCACTATCGGGGGACCGAACACTGAAGCTTTCTTT
TRBJ2-5,TRBD2,few,TRBV6-5,CASSPPGLATGTQYF,TGTGCCAGCAGTCCGCCGGGACTAGCCACAGGGACCCAGTACTTC
TRBJ1-6,TRBD1,.,TRBV5-6,CASSFGDSLNSPLHF,TGTGCCAGCAGCTTTGGGGACAGCCTTAATTCACCCCTCCACTTT
TRBJ1-2,TRBD1,.,TRBV28,CASSLPGQGYGYTF,TGTGCCAGCAGTTTACCGGGACAGGGGTATGGCTACACCTTC
TRBJ2-7,TRBD2,.,TRBV7-9,CSSSLVVESSGVSAYEQYF,TGTTCCAGCAGCTTAGTAGTCGAATCAAGCGGGGTTTCCGCCTACGAGCAGTACTTC
TRBJ2-7,TRBD2,.,TRBV6-5,CASSYTGGIYEQYF,TGTGCCAGCAGTTACACGGGGGGTATCTACGAGCAGTACTTC
TRBJ1-5,TRBD1,.,TRBV7-9,CASMAAGGDQPQHF,TGTGCCAGCATGGCAGCAGGGGGTGATCAGCCCCAGCATTTT
TRBJ2-5,TRBD2,.,TRBV7-2,CASSLESASGGKETQYF,TGTGCCAGCAGCTTAGAATCTGCGAGCGGGGGAAAAGAGACCCAGTACTTC
TRBJ2-7,.,.,TRBV27,CASSLSTGNHEQYF,TGTGCCAGCAGTTTATCAACAGGTAACCACGAGCAGTACTTC
TRBJ2-7,TRBD2,.,TRBV30,CAWSALAGAYEQYF,TGTGCCTGGAGTGCGCTAGCGGGAGCCTACGAGCAGTACTTC
TRBJ2-1,TRBD2,.,TRBV25-1,CASRSLAGGRGQFF,TGTGCCAGCAGAAGTTTAGCGGGGGGCCGGGGGCAGTTCTTC
TRBJ1-2,TRBD1,.,TRBV28,CASRTGYYGYTF,TGTGCCAGCAGGACAGGGTACTATGGCTACACCTTC
TRBJ2-7,.,.,TRBV7-3,CASSLRYGDAGQEQYF,TGTGCCAGCAGCTTAAGATACGGAGATGCAGGGCAGGAGCAGTACTTC
TRBJ2-7,.,.,TRBV4-3,CASSQESGTSSYEQYF,TGCGCCAGCAGCCAAGAATCCGGGACATCTTCCTACGAGCAGTACTTC
TRBJ2-2,TRBD1,few,TRBV11-3,CASSLRQGAHSNTGELFF,TGTGCCAGCAGCTTAAGACAGGGGGCCCACTCGAACACCGGGGAGCTGTTTTTT
TRBJ1-1,.,few,TRBV7-2,CASGGGVNTEAFF,TGTGCCTCCGGAGGGGGGGTGAACACTGAAGCTTTCTTT
TRBJ2-3,TRBD2,.,TRBV30,CAWSGEGKADTQYF,TGTGCCTGGAGTGGGGAGGGGAAGGCAGATACGCAGTATTTT
TRBJ2-1,TRBD2,.,TRBV9,CASSVRLAGEYNEQFF,TGTGCCAGCAGCGTAAGACTAGCGGGAGAGTACAATGAGCAGTTCTTC
TRBJ1-4,TRBD1,.,TRBV27,CASSWTGTGDEKLFF,TGTGCCAGCAGTTGGACCGGGACAGGGGATGAAAAACTGTTTTTT
TRBJ1-5,TRBD1,.,TRBV25-1,CASSESGGQGSNQPQHF,TGTGCCAGCAGTGAATCAGGGGGACAGGGGAGCAATCAGCCCCAGCATTTT